Reported below is one TCR beta chain. The target antigen is unknown. This sample is part of a study of shared clonotypes between healthy human individuals. Regarding the study as a whole: Shared across several donors were around 5% of the naive CD4 clonotypes.

The CDR3 is made up of 14 amino acids. Trimming took off 4 bases at V and 5 bases at J, with 13 bases between the two ends. Germline V gene lookup returns CDR1 SGDLS and CDR2 YYNGEE. Samples underwent the assay at deep level. Produced via immunoSEQ multiplex PCR; TCRdb's table is partial and in-frame only. The sample yields around 1.6 million clones, 95% to 99% seen once. CD45RA-negative memory and CD45RA+ naive subsets were split from the CD4+ cells. This sequence was found in a young man in good health. The rearrangement uses TRBV9 and TRBJ1-3; D ambiguous. Sequencing was done on a sample of naive CD4+ T cells sorted from blood. Subset denoted: CD45RA+ positively selected. The CDR3: CASSSDGKRNTIYF. CDR3 in DNA: TGTGCCAGCAGCTCAGATGGAAAGCGAAACACCATATATTTT.